These 22 T cell receptor beta chains share one sample of origin, sequenced in a study of blood T cell repertoires in COVID-19. The method was immunoSEQ multiplex PCR; TCRdb's version includes in-frame clones alone and lacks a portion of them. The sample contains about 120,000 clones, roughly 87% of which appear only once. The sequenced material came from peripheral blood. The receptor set was obtained from a man older than 75 with active or convalescent COVID-19.

The rearrangement links TRBV28 to TRBJ2-3; 8 nucleotides align to TRBD1. The CDR3 consists of 14 residues. Germline V gene lookup returns CDR1 MDHEN and CDR2 SYDVKM. J lost 6 bases, V lost 6 bases, and 8 bases had no gene match. In DNA form, the CDR3 reads TGTGCCAGCAGCCTACAGGGGGTTCCGGATACGCAGTATTTT. This gives the protein CASSLQGVPDTQYF.

This chain connects TRBV20-1 to TRBJ2-7, with D tentatively TRBD1 (6 bases). The CDR3 length is 11 residues. Germline CDR1 reads DFQATT; CDR2 reads SNEGSKA (reference sequence). The V end lost 6 bases, the J end lost 4 bases, and 10 bases lay between the germline ends. The CDR3 DNA follows: TGCAGTGCCGGGACACAATACGAGCAGTACTTC. Its protein product is CSAGTQYEQYF.

V usage is TRBV5-6 and J usage is TRBJ1-2; 7 positions agree with TRBD1. Germline assignment: CDR1 SGHDT and CDR2 YYEEEE. The CDR3 spans 16 residues. Germline trimming cut 0 bases from V and 4 bases from J; bases unmatched to any gene: 9. The CDR3 loop is CASSLAGGRDIYGYTF. CDR3 nucleotide sequence: TGTGCCAGCAGCTTGGCAGGGGGTCGTGACATCTATGGCTACACCTTC. The full variable domain, rest sourced from reference TRBV5-6 and TRBJ1-2, is DAGVTQSPTHLIKTRGQQVTLRCSPKSGHDTVSWYQQALGQGPQFIFQYYEEEERQRGNFPDRFSGHQFPNYSSELNVNALLLGDSALYLCASSLAGGRDIYGYTFGSGTRLTVV.

The V call is TRBV2, the J call TRBJ2-5, with D perhaps TRBD1 (6 bases). V lost 5 bases and J 8 bases, leaving 15 bases between the germline ends. The CDR3 sequence is 13 residues long. Germline V gene data show CDR1 as SNHLY and CDR2 as FYNNEI. CDR3 in amino acids: CASSRDTAITQYF. In DNA, the CDR3 is TGTGCCAGCAGTCGGGACACGGCAATTACCCAGTACTTC.

The genes are TRBV7-2 and TRBJ2-5, with no clear D. The germline CDR1 and CDR2 sequences are SGHTA and FQGNSA. The CDR3 covers 13 residues. Trimming took 5 bases from V and 4 from J, leaving 11 bases between them. CDR3 in DNA: TGTGCCAGCAGCCTGCAGTATTCAGAGACCCAGTACTTC. Protein sequence: CASSLQYSETQYF. The whole variable domain, remainder taken from reference TRBV7-2 and TRBJ2-5, is GAGVSQSPSNKVTEKGKDVELRCDPISGHTALYWYRQSLGQGLEFLIYFQGNSAPDKSGLPSDRFSAERTGGSVSTLTIQRTQQEDSAVYLCASSLQYSETQYFGPGTRLLVL.

This clone was counted once. The genes are TRBV6-5 and TRBJ1-1; D remains unclear. The CDR3 extends over 14 amino acids. Trimming shortened V by 4 bases and J by 0 bases, and 9 bases separated the two germline ends. Germline V gene sequence: CDR1 MNHEY, CDR2 SVGAGI. The CDR3 nucleotides are TGTGCCAGCAGTTTAGACAACATGAACACTGAAGCTTTCTTT. Its protein product is CASSLDNMNTEAFF.

CDR3 protein: CASSLGASGGDAGELFF. The CDR3 bases are TGTGCCAGCAGCTTAGGGGCTAGCGGGGGAGACGCCGGGGAGCTGTTTTTT. The V gene is TRBV11-3, the J gene TRBJ2-2; 10 bases map to TRBD2. Germline V gives CDR1 SGHNT, CDR2 YENEEA. With V trimmed by 1 base and J by 6 bases, 8 bases remained unmatched. The CDR3 spans 17 residues.

In nucleotides, the CDR3 is TGCAGTCAGGGTCCCCGCTATGGCTACACCTTC. It codes for CSQGPRYGYTF. The chain uses TRBV20-1 and TRBJ1-2, with D perhaps matching TRBD1 (5 bases). With 8 bases removed from V and 4 bases from J, the gap between germline ends came to 11 bases. Germline CDR1 is DFQATT and CDR2 is SNEGSKA (reference sequence). The CDR3 is 11 amino acids.

The chain carries TRBV2 and TRBJ2-7, with TRBD2 matching 12 bases. Per germline, CDR1 SNHLY and CDR2 FYNNEI. CDR3 size: 16 residues. Germline trimming cut 5 bases from V and 1 base from J; bases unmatched to any gene: 6. Here the CDR3 DNA reads TGTGCCAGCAGTAGGCTAGCGGGGGGGGTTTCCTACGAGCAGTACTTC. As protein: CASSRLAGGVSYEQYF. Together with reference TRBV2 and TRBJ2-7, the CDR3 gives the full variable domain: EPEVTQTPSHQVTQMGQEVILRCVPISNHLYFYWYRQILGQKVEFLVSFYNNEISEKSEIFDDQFSVERPDGSNFTLKIRSTKLEDSAMYFCASSRLAGGVSYEQYFGPGTRLTVT.

The rearrangement links TRBV6-1 to TRBJ1-2; D possibly corresponds to TRBD1 (6 bases). Trimming left V 3 bases short and J 4 bases short, with 9 bases between. This CDR3 spans 13 amino acids. The germline CDR1 and CDR2 sequences are MNHNS and SASEGT. DNA of the CDR3: TGTGCCAGCAGTGAGGGGGGGCCCTATGGCTACACCTTC. Amino acid sequence: CASSEGGPYGYTF.

The chain uses TRBV5-4 and TRBJ2-2, with D maybe TRBD2 (7 bases). Germline loops: CDR1 SGHNT, CDR2 YYREEE (reference sequence). There are 15 residues in the CDR3. With 4 bases removed from V and 5 bases from J, the gap between germline ends came to 15 bases. CDR3 region: CASSLQGGGTGELFF. DNA of the CDR3: TGTGCCAGCAGCCTACAGGGAGGGGGAACCGGGGAGCTGTTTTTT.

The V call is TRBV7-6, the J call TRBJ2-1, with 9 bases fitting TRBD1. The CDR3 totals 16 residues. CDR1 and CDR2 from the germline V gene are SGHVS and FNYEAQ. J lost 4 bases, V lost 0 bases, and 4 bases had no gene match. The DNA of the CDR3 is TGTGCCAGCAGCTTAGCGGGACAGGGCGGGTACAATGAGCAGTTCTTC. Protein sequence: CASSLAGQGGYNEQFF.

This rearrangement joins TRBV7-2 to TRBJ2-7; weak D call: TRBD2 (6 bases). Germline assignment: CDR1 SGHTA and CDR2 FQGNSA. V was clipped by 6 bases and J by 2 bases, with 14 bases between them. The CDR3 sequence is 14 residues long. The CDR3: CASRNPAGPYEQYF. CDR3 DNA sequence: TGTGCCAGCAGAAATCCCGCGGGGCCCTACGAGCAGTACTTC. Full variable domain (remainder filled in from reference TRBV7-2 and TRBJ2-7): GAGVSQSPSNKVTEKGKDVELRCDPISGHTALYWYRQSLGQGLEFLIYFQGNSAPDKSGLPSDRFSAERTGGSVSTLTIQRTQQEDSAVYLCASRNPAGPYEQYFGPGTRLTVT.

This sequence joins TRBV9 and TRBJ1-2; TRBD1 matches at 8 bases. The germline gives CDR1 SGDLS, CDR2 YYNGEE. The CDR3 extends over 13 amino acids. V lost 0 bases to trimming and J lost 7 bases; unmatched junction nucleotides: 2. CDR3 sequence: CASSVGTGSGYTF. As DNA, the CDR3 is TGTGCCAGCAGCGTAGGGACAGGGAGTGGCTACACCTTC.

This rearrangement joins TRBV18 to TRBJ2-1, with 8 bases identical to TRBD2. The CDR3 covers 17 residues. V gave up 3 bases and J gave up 3 bases; unmatched junction bases: 10. Germline V gene sequence: CDR1 KGHSH, CDR2 LQKENI. In DNA, the CDR3 is TGTGCCAGCTCACCCACAGGCGGGGGGCTCCGCTACAATGAGCAGTTCTTC. Translated: CASSPTGGGLRYNEQFF.

This clone was observed a single time. The chain joins TRBV28 to TRBJ1-2, with D perhaps matching TRBD1 (5 bases). CDR3 length: 12 residues. Germline CDR1 MDHEN, CDR2 SYDVKM. V was shortened by 6 bases and J by 8 bases, with 13 bases between the two germline ends. In DNA form, the CDR3 reads TGTGCCAGCAGGGGGGGTCAAAAAGGCTACACCTTC. It encodes CASRGGQKGYTF.

This chain links TRBV10-3 with TRBJ2-7, with D possibly being TRBD2 (6 bases). The CDR3 length is 14 residues. Per germline, CDR1 ENHRY and CDR2 SYGVKD. Deletions cut 5 bases from V and 0 bases from J, with 11 bases between. The CDR3 is CAISNPGSSYEQYF. CDR3 coding DNA: TGTGCCATCAGTAACCCCGGGAGCTCCTACGAGCAGTACTTC.

The J gene is TRBJ2-7, the V gene TRBV19; 8 bases match TRBD1. The J segment lost 6 bases and the V segment lost 7 bases, leaving 8 bases of the junction unmatched. This CDR3 has 13 amino acids. The germline V gene has CDR1 LNHDA and CDR2 SQIVND (reference sequence). CDR3 DNA: TGTGCCAGTACCCCGACAGGGGTAAGCGAGCAGTACTTC. This translates into CASTPTGVSEQYF.

The J gene is TRBJ2-7, the V gene TRBV19, with 11 bases matching TRBD2. V lost 3 bases to trimming and J lost 2 bases; unmatched junction nucleotides: 0. The CDR3 is made up of 14 amino acids. Germline assignment: CDR1 LNHDA and CDR2 SQIVND (reference sequence). CDR3 sequence: CASSMGLAAYEQYF. The DNA of the CDR3 is TGTGCCAGTAGTATGGGACTAGCGGCCTACGAGCAGTACTTC.

This chain connects TRBV5-1 to TRBJ2-7; TRBD2 matches 10 bases. The CDR3 length is 17 residues. With 4 bases clipped from V and 0 bases from J, the junction kept 10 bases outside the gene matches. Germline values: CDR1 SGHRS, CDR2 YFSETQ. This chain's CDR3 is CASSLAGASGVSYEQYF. The CDR3 DNA follows: TGCGCCAGCAGCCTAGCGGGGGCTAGCGGGGTCTCCTACGAGCAGTACTTC. Using reference TRBV5-1 and TRBJ2-7 for the parts outside the CDR3, the full variable domain is KAGVTQTPRYLIKTRGQQVTLSCSPISGHRSVSWYQQTPGQGLQFLFEYFSETQRNKGNFPGRFSGRQFSNSRSEMNVSTLELGDSALYLCASSLAGASGVSYEQYFGPGTRLTVT.

This clone has just one count. This sequence joins TRBV7-8 and TRBJ1-2; 7 bases are shared with TRBD1. Germline-derived CDR1 and CDR2 are SGHVS and FQNEAQ. V lost 5 bases to trimming and J lost 0 bases; unmatched junction nucleotides: 9. The CDR3 runs to 16 residues. The CDR3 bases are TGTGCCAGCAGCGTTACGGACAGGAGAGCTAACTATGGCTACACCTTC. As protein: CASSVTDRRANYGYTF.

This chain links TRBV7-8 with TRBJ1-4; tentative D call: TRBD1 (6 bases). Per germline, CDR1 SGHVS and CDR2 FQNEAQ. The CDR3 runs 16 residues. Trimming shortened V by 5 bases and J by 6 bases, and 19 bases separated the two germline ends. Here the CDR3 DNA reads TGTGCCAGCAGCGAGGGGGGGACTCTGGGCTATGAAAAACTGTTTTTT. Its translation is CASSEGGTLGYEKLFF.